This TCR beta chain was documented in a study of cytomegalovirus exposure and HLA in healthy donors. Worth noting for this clone: Its specificity is not known.

After removal of 5 bases from V and 4 bases from J, the junction contained 3 bases not matched to a gene. This CDR3 has 13 amino acids. CDR1 is SEHNR, CDR2 FQNEAQ, per germline (reference sequence). Though probably carrying unrecorded immune exposures, donors were nominally healthy at sampling. Notes on the study in general: Cytomegalovirus status was reportedly diagnosed by the classifier with high specificity and sensitivity.

13 Jbeta primers and 60 Vbeta primers were used for the PCR. TCRdb's copy holds only in-frame clones and misses some; the assay was immunoSEQ multiplex PCR. The sample holds about 180,000 clones; around 80% are singletons and the top ten take around 1.5%. The chain is built from TRBV7-9 and TRBJ1-2, with 8 bases identical to TRBD1. The sequence was obtained from a man between 18 and 35 years old in good health and CMV-seronegative. The sample taken for sequencing was PBMCs. In DNA form, the CDR3 reads TGTGCCAGCAGCCCCGGGACAGGCTATGGCTACACCTTC. It encodes CASSPGTGYGYTF.